A selection of T cell receptor beta chains follows, all from one sample in a study of neurological immune-mediated disorders. From the 5' RACE reads, TCRdb called clonotypes with MiXCR, one entry per CDR3 protein. The table lists roughly 28,000 distinct CDR3 sequences, 3% to 3.5% of them singletons. The sequenced sample was PBMCs. The receptors here all came from a woman in her thirties with multiple sclerosis. The CDR3 runs from the conserved cysteine through the conserved F or W. D genes are given only for firm matches. Where a row states a size, it is once, few, many or the class of an expanded clone; other rows omit it.

size: -; J: TRBJ1-6; D: -; V: TRBV4-3; DNA: TGCGCCAGCAGCCAAGATACAAGCAGCTCCTATAATTCACCCCTCAACTTT; CDR3: CASSQDTSSSYNSPLNF
size: many; J: TRBJ1-2; D: -; V: TRBV29-1; DNA: TGCAGCGTCCAGCTTAACTATGGCTACACCTTC; CDR3: CSVQLNYGYTF
size: few; J: TRBJ1-5; D: -; V: TRBV6-4; DNA: TGTGCCAGCAGTGACTCGGCGGAACAGTATAGCAATCAGCCCCAGCATTTT; CDR3: CASSDSAEQYSNQPQHF
size: many; J: TRBJ2-2; D: -; V: TRBV18; DNA: TGTGCCAGCTCACCCCAGACAGCGAACACCGGGGAGCTGTTTTTT; CDR3: CASSPQTANTGELFF
size: many; J: TRBJ2-1; D: -; V: TRBV3-1; DNA: TGTGCCAGCAGCCAAGATAAAGCTAAGCGGTTCTTC; CDR3: CASSQDKAKRFF
size: many; J: TRBJ2-7; D: TRBD2; V: TRBV12-3/TRBV12-4; DNA: TGTGCCAGCAGTGTAGATCTAGCGGGAGCATACGAGCAGTACTTC; CDR3: CASSVDLAGAYEQYF
size: many; J: TRBJ1-2; D: TRBD1; V: TRBV20-1; DNA: TGCAGTGCTAGAGATCAGCAGGGGGCAGGCTATGGCTACACCTTC; CDR3: CSARDQQGAGYGYTF
size: many; J: TRBJ1-5; D: -; V: TRBV28; DNA: TGTGCCAGCAGCTCAGGGATTTGGCAGCCCCAGCATTTT; CDR3: CASSSGIWQPQHF
size: many; J: TRBJ1-5; D: -; V: TRBV6-1; DNA: TGTGCCAGCAGTGAGGGGCAGGGTGTGAAGCCCCAGCATTTT; CDR3: CASSEGQGVKPQHF
size: many; J: TRBJ2-1; D: -; V: TRBV4-2; DNA: TGTGCCAGCAGCCAAGCCATGAGGGGGGTCAATGAGCAGTTCTTC; CDR3: CASSQAMRGVNEQFF
size: many; J: TRBJ2-5; D: TRBD1; V: TRBV5-1; DNA: TGCGCCAGCAGCTGGCTACAGGGGGGGACCCAGTACTTC; CDR3: CASSWLQGGTQYF
size: many; J: TRBJ2-1; D: -; V: TRBV5-1; DNA: TGCGCCAGCAATGTGGCAGGGGAGGACGATGAGCAGTTCTTC; CDR3: CASNVAGEDDEQFF
size: many; J: TRBJ2-3; D: TRBD2; V: TRBV10-3; DNA: TGTGCCATCAGTGAGTGGCGGGAGGGCTCGGATACGCAGTATTTT; CDR3: CAISEWREGSDTQYF
size: few; J: TRBJ1-2; D: -; V: TRBV7-2; DNA: TGTGCCAGCAGCTCCACGCCGGGACCTTCCTACGGCTACACCTTC; CDR3: CASSSTPGPSYGYTF
size: many; J: TRBJ2-2; D: TRBD1; V: TRBV7-2; DNA: TGTGCCAGCAGACCCCCGGGACAGAGCACCGGGGAGCTGTTTTTT; CDR3: CASRPPGQSTGELFF
size: many; J: TRBJ1-5; D: -; V: TRBV29-1; DNA: TGCAGCGTTGTAGCGGGGAATCAGCCCCAGCATTTT; CDR3: CSVVAGNQPQHF
size: many; J: TRBJ1-5; D: -; V: TRBV18; DNA: TGTGCCAGCTCACCCGGACTCAATCAGCCCCAGCATTTT; CDR3: CASSPGLNQPQHF
size: many; J: TRBJ2-6; D: -; V: TRBV12-3/TRBV12-4; DNA: TGTGCCAGCAGGGACTGGGGGGCCAACGTCCTGACTTTC; CDR3: CASRDWGANVLTF
size: many; J: TRBJ2-5; D: -; V: TRBV5-1; DNA: TGCGCCAGCAGCTTGGAACAGCCGCAAGAGACCCAGTACTTC; CDR3: CASSLEQPQETQYF
size: many; J: TRBJ2-1; D: TRBD1; V: TRBV7-9; DNA: TGTGCCAGCAGCCCCCGACAGGGCTCCTACAATGAGCAGTTCTTC; CDR3: CASSPRQGSYNEQFF